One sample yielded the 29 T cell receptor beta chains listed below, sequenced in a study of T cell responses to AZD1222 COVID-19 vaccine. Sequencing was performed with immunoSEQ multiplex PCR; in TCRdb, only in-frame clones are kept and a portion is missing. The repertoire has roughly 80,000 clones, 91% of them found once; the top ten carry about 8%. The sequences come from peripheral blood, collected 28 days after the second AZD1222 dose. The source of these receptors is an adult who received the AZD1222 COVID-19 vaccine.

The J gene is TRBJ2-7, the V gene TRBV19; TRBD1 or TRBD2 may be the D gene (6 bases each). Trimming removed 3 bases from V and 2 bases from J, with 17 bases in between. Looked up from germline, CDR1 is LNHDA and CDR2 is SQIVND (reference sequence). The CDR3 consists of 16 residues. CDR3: CASSMRSGAGAYEQYF. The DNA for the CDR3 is TGTGCCAGTAGTATGAGATCGGGGGCAGGGGCCTACGAGCAGTACTTC.

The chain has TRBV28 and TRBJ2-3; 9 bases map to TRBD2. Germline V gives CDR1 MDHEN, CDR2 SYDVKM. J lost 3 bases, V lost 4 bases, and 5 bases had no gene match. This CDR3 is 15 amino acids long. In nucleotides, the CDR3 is TGTGCCAGCAGTTCTAGCGGGATGGGTACAGATACGCAGTATTTT. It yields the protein CASSSSGMGTDTQYF. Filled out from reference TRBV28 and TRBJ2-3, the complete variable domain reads DVKVTQSSRYLVKRTGEKVFLECVQDMDHENMFWYRQDPGLGLRLIYFSYDVKMKEKGDIPEGYSVSREKKERFSLILESASTNQTSMYLCASSSSGMGTDTQYFGPGTRLTVL.

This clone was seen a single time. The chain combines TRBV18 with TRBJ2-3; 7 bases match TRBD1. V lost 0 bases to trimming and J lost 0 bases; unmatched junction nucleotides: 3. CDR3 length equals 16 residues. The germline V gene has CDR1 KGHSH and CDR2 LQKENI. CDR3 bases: TGTGCCAGCTCACCACCGGGGACAGCTAGCACAGATACGCAGTATTTT. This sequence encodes CASSPPGTASTDTQYF.

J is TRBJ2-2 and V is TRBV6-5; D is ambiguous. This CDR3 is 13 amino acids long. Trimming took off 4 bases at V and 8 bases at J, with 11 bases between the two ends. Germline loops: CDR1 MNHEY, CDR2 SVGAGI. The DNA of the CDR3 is TGTGCCAGCAGTTCAGGCAATCCTGGGGAGCTGTTTTTT. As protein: CASSSGNPGELFF.

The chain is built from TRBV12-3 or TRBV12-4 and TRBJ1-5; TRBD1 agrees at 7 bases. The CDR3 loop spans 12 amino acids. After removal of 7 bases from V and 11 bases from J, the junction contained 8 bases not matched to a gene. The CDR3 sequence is CASTRQGQAQHF. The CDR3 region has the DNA TGTGCCAGCACCAGACAGGGTCAAGCCCAGCATTTT.

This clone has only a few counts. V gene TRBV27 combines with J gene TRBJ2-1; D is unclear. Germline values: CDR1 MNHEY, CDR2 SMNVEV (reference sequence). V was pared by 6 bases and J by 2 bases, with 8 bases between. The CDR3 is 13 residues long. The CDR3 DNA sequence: TGTGCCAGCAGCCAAGGGCCCTACAATGAGCAGTTCTTC. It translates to CASSQGPYNEQFF.

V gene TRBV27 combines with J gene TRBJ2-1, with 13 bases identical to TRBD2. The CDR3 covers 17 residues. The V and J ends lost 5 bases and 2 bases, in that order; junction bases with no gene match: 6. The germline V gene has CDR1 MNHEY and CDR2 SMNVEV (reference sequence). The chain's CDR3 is CASSKGLAGFTYNEQFF. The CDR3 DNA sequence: TGTGCCAGCAGTAAGGGACTAGCGGGGTTTACCTACAATGAGCAGTTCTTC.

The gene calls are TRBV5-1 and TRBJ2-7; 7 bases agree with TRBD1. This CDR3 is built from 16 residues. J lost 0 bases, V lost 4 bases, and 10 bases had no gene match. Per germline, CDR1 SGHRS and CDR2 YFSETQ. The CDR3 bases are TGCGCCAGCAGCGGGGGCACCGGGACAGTCTCCTACGAGCAGTACTTC. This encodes CASSGGTGTVSYEQYF.

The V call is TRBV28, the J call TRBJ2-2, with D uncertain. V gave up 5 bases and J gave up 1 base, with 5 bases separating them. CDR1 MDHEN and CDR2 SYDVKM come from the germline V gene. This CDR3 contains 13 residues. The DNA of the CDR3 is TGTGCCAGCAGTCCTCGGAACACCGGGGAGCTGTTTTTT. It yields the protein CASSPRNTGELFF.

As DNA, the CDR3 is TGTGCCAGCAGCAAGGGGGTGGGGGACTACGAGCAGTACTTC. Its protein is CASSKGVGDYEQYF. The chain recombines TRBV3-1 (or the pseudogene TRBV3-2) with TRBJ2-7; tentatively, D is TRBD1 (6 bases). CDR3 length: 14 residues. Germline V gene sequence: CDR1 LGHDT, CDR2 YNNKEL (reference sequence). V lost 5 bases to trimming and J lost 3 bases, with 14 bases between them.

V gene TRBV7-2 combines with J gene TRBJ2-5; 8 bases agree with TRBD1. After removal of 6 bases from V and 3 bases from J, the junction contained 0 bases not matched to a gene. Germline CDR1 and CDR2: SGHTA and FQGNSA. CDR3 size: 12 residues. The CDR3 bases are TGTGCCAGCAGGACAGGGGAAGAGACCCAGTACTTC. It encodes CASRTGEETQYF.

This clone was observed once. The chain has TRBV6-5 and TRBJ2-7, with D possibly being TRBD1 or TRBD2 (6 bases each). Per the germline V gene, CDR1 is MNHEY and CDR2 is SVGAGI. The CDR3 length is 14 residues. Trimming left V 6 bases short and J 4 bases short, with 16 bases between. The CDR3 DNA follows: TGTGCCAGCAGCGAGGGGGGTGCTTCTTACGAGCAGTACTTC. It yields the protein CASSEGGASYEQYF.

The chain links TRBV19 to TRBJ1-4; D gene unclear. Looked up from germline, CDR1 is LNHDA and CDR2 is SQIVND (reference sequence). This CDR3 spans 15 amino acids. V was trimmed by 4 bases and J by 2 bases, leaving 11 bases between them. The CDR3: CASSTRKWTNEKLFF. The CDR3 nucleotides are TGTGCCAGTAGTACCCGCAAGTGGACTAATGAAAAACTGTTTTTT.

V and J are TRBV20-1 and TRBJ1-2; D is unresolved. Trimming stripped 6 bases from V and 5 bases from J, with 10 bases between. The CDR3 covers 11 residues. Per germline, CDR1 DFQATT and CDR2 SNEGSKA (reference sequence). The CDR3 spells CSASTDYGYTF. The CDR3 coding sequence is TGCAGTGCCTCGACGGATTATGGCTACACCTTC.

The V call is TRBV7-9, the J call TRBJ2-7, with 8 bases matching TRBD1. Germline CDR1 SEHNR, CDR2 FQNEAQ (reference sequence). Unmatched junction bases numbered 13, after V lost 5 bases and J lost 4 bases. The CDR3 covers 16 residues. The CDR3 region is CASSRTGTRSPYEQYF. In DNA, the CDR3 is TGTGCCAGCAGCCGGACAGGGACACGGTCCCCTTACGAGCAGTACTTC.

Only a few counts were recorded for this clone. The CDR3 spells CAWSLDNYNEQFF. The CDR3 DNA reads as TGTGCCTGGTCCCTAGACAATTACAATGAGCAGTTCTTC. This chain connects TRBV30 to TRBJ2-1; D not resolved. The CDR3 contains 13 residues. V was pared by 5 bases and J by 4 bases, with 12 bases between. Germline loops: CDR1 GTSNPN, CDR2 SVGIG (reference sequence).

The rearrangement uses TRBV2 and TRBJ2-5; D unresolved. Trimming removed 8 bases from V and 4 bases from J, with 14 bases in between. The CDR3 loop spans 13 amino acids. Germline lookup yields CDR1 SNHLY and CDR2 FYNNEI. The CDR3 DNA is TGTGCCAGCGTGGTAGGCCCTGGAGAGACCCAGTACTTC. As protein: CASVVGPGETQYF.

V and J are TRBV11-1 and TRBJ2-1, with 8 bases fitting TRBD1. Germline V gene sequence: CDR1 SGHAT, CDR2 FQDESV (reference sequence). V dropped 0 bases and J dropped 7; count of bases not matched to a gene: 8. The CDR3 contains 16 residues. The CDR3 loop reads CASSLARTGFRNEQFF. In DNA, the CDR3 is TGTGCCAGCAGCTTAGCCCGGACAGGGTTTAGAAATGAGCAGTTCTTC.

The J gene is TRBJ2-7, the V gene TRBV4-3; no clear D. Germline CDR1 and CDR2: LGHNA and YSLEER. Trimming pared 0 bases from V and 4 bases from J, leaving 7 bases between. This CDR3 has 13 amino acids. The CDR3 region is CASSQDWGYEQYF. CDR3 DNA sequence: TGCGCCAGCAGCCAAGATTGGGGTTACGAGCAGTACTTC.

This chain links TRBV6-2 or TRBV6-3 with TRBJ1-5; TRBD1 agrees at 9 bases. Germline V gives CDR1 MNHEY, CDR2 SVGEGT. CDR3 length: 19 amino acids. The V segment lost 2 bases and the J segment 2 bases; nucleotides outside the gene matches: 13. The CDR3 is CASSYTLWTGEVGNQPQHF. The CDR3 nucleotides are TGTGCCAGCAGTTACACTCTTTGGACAGGGGAAGTTGGCAATCAGCCCCAGCATTTT.

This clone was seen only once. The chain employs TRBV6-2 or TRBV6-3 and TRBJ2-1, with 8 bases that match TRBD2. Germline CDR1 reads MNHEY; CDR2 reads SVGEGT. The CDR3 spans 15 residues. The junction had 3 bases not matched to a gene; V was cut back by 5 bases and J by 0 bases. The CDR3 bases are TGTGCCAGCAGTGTGACTAGCGCCTCCTACAATGAGCAGTTCTTC. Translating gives CASSVTSASYNEQFF.

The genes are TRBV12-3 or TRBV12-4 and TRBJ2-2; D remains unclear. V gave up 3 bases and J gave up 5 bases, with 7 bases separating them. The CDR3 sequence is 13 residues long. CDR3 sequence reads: CASSFGQTGELFF. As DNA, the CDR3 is TGTGCCAGCAGTTTCGGTCAAACCGGGGAGCTGTTTTTT.

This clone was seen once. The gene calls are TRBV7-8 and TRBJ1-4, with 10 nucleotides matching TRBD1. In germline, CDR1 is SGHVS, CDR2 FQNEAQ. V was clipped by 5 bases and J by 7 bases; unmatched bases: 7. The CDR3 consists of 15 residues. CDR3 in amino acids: CASSLGTGVLEKLFF. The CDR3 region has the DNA TGTGCCAGCAGCCTCGGGACAGGGGTTCTTGAAAAACTGTTTTTT.

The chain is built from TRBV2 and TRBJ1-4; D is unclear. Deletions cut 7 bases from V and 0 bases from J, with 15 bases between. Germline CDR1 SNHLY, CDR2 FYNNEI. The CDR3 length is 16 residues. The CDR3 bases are TGTGCCAGCACCCCTGCGGGTTATACAACTAATGAAAAACTGTTTTTT. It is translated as CASTPAGYTTNEKLFF.

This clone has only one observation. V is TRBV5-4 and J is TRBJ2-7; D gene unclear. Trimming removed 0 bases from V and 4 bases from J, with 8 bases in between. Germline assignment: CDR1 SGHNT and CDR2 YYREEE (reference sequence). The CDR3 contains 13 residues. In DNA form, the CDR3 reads TGTGCCAGCAGCTTGGCCGGTACGTACGAGCAGTACTTC. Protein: CASSLAGTYEQYF.

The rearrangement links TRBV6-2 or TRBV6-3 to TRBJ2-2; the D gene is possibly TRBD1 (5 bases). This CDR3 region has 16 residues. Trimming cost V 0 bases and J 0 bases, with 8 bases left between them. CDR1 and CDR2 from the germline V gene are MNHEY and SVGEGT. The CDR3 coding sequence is TGTGCCAGCAGTTACTCCGACAGCGCGAACACCGGGGAGCTGTTTTTT. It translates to CASSYSDSANTGELFF.

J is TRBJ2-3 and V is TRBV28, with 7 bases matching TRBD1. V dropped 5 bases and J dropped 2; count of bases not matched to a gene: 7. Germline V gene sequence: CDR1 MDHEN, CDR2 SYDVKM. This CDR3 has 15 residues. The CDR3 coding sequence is TGTGCCAGCAGTCCCGGACAGGTTACCACAGATACGCAGTATTTT. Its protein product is CASSPGQVTTDTQYF.

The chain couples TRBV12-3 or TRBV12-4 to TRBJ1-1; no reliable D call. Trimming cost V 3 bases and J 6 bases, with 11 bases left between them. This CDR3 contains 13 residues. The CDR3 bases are TGTGCCAGCAGTTTTTTGATTGAGTCTGAAGCTTTCTTT. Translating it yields CASSFLIESEAFF.

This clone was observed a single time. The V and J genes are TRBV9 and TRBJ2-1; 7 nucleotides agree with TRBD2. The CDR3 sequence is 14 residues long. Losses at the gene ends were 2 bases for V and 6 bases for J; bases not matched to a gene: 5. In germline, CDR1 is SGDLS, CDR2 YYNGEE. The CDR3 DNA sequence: TGTGCCAGCAGCGTCGAGGGACTAACCAATGAGCAGTTCTTC. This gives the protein CASSVEGLTNEQFF.